The T cell receptor beta chain described here comes from a study of blood T cells in healthy people across ages. Background on the study: Roughly one uniquely barcoded beta molecule per two T cells was captured.

A remark on this clonotype: Antigen: not known. Given a much more abundant clone one base away, this may be a read error.

CDR1 is DFQATT and CDR2 is SNEGSKA in the germline V gene (reference sequence). J lost 4 bases, V lost 8 bases, and 13 bases had no gene match. The CDR3 is 14 amino acids. Findings and caveats of the study: Any conclusive comparison of naive versus antigen-experienced cells was prevented by using unsorted PBMCs. Across samples, TCR beta diversity tracked strongly with naive T cell percentage.

Combining a sample-barcoded 5' primer with a J-beta primer mix, a second PCR ran for about 7 to 11 cycles. TCRdb ran MiXCR on the 5' RACE reads and lists one entry per CDR3 protein. The repertoire has 800,000 or so distinct CDR3 sequences, 46% of them found once; the top ten carry 15% to 20%. The sequence came from an elderly man in good health. The rearrangement uses TRBV20-1 and TRBJ1-2, with TRBD1 matching 7 bases. Sequencing was done on a sample of blood. CDR3 DNA sequence: TGCAGTACTACACAGGGGATCGAGGGCTATGGCTACACCTTC. Translation gives CSTTQGIEGYGYTF.